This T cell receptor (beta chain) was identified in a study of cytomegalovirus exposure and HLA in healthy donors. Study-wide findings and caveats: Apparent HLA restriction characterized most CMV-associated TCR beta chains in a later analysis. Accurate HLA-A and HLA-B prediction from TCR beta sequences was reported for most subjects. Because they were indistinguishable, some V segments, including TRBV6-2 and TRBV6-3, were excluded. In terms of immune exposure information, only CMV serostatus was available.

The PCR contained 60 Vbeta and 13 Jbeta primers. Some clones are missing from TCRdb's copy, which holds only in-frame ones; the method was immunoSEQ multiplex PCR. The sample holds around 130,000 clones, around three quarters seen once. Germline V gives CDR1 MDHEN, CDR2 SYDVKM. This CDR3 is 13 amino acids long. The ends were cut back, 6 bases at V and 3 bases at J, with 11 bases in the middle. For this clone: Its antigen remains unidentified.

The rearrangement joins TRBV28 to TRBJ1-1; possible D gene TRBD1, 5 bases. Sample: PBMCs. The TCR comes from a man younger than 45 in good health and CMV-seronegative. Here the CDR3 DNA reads TGTGCCAGCAGCCGAAGACAGTACACTGAAGCTTTCTTT. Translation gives CASSRRQYTEAFF.